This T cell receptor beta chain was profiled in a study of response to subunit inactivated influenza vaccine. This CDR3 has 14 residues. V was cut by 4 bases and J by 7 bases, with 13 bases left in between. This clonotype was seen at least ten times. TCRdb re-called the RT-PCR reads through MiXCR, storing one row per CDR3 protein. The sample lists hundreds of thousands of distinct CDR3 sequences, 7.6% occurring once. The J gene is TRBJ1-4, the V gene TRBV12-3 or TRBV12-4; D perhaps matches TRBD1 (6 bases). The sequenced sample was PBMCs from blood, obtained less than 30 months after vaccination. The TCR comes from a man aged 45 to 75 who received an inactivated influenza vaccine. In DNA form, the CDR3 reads TGTGCCAGCAGTTCCTTCGACAGGTCTGAAAAACTGTTTTTT. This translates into CASSSFDRSEKLFF.